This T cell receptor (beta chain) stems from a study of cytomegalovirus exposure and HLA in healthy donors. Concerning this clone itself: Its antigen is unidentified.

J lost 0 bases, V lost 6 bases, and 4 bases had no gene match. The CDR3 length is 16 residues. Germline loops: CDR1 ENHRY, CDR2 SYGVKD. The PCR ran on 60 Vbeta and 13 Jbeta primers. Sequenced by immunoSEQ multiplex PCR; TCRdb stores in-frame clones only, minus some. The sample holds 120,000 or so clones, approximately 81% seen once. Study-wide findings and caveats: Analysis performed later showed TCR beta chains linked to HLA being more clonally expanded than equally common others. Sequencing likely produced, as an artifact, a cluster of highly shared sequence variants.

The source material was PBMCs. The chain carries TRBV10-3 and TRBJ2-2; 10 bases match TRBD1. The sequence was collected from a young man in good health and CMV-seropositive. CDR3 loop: CAIRNGQGANTGELFF. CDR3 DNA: TGTGCCATCAGGAACGGACAGGGGGCGAACACCGGGGAGCTGTTTTTT.